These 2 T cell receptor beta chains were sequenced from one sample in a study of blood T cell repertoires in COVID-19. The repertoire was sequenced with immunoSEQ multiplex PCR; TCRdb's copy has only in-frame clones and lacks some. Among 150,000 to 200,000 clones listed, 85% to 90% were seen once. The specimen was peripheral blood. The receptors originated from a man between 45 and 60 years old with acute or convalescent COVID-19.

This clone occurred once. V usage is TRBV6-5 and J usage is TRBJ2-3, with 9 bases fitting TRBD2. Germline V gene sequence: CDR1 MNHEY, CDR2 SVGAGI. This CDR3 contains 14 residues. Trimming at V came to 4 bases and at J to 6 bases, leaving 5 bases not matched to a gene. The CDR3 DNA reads TGTGCCAGCAGTTGGGCGGGGGGGTCGGATACGCAGTATTTT. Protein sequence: CASSWAGGSDTQYF.

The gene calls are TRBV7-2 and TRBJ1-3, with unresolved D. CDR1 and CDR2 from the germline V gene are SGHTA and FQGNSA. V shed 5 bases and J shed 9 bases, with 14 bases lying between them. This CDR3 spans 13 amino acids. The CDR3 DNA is TGTGCCAGCAGCGGCGACCGGGGAGGCACCATATATTTT. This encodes CASSGDRGGTIYF.